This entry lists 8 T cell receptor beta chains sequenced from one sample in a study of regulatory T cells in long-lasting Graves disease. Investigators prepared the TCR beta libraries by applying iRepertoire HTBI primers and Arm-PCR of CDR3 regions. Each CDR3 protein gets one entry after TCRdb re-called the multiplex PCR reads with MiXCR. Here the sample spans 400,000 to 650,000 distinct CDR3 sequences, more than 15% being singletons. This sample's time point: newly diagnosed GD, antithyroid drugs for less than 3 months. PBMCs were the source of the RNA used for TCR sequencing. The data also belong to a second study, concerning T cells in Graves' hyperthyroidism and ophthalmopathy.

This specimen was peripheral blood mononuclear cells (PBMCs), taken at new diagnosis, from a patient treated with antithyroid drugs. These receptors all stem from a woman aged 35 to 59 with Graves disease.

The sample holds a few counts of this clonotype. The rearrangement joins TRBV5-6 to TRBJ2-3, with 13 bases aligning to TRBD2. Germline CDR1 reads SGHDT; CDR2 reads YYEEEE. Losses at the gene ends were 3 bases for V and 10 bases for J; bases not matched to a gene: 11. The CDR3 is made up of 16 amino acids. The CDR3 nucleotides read TGTGCCAGCAGCTCGCCGGGACTAGCGGGGCATCCGGCGCAGTATTTT. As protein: CASSSPGLAGHPAQYF.

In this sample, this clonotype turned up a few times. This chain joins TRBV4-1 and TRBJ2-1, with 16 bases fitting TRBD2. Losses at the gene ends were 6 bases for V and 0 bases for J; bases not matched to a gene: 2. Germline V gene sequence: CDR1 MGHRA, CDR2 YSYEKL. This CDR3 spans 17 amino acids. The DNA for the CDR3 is TGCGCCAGCAGGGGACTAGCGGGGGGGAGCTCCTACAATGAGCAGTTCTTC. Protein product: CASRGLAGGSSYNEQFF.

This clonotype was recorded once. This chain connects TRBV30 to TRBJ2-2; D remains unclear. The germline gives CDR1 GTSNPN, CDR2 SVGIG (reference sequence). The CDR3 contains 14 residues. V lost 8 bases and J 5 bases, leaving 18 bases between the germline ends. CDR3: CAHDRPPGTGELFF. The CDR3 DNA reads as TGTGCCCACGACCGGCCTCCAGGAACCGGGGAGCTGTTTTTT. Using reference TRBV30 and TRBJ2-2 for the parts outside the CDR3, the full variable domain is SQTIHQWPATLVQPVGSPLSLECTVEGTSNPNLYWYRQAAGRGLQLLFYSVGIGQISSEVPQNLSASRPQDRQFILSSKKLLLSDSGFYLCAHDRPPGTGELFFGEGSRLTVL.

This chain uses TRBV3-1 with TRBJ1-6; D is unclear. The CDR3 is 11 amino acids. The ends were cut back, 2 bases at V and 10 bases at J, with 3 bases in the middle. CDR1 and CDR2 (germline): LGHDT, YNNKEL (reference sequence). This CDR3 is CASSQYSPLHF. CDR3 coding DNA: TGTGCCAGCAGCCAATACTCACCCCTCCACTTT.

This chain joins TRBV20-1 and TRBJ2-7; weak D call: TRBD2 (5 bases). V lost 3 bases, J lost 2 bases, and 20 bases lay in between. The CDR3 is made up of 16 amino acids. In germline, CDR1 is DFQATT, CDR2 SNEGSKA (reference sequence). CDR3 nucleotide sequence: TGCAGTGCTAGTGCCCCTCAGGCGGGCAAGCCCTACGAGCAGTACTTC. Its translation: CSASAPQAGKPYEQYF.

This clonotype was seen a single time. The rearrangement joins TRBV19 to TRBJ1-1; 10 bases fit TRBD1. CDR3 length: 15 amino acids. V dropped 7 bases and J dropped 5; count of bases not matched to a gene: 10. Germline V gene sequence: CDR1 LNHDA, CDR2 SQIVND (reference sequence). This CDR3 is CASKSGQGVVTEAFF. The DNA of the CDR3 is TGTGCCAGTAAGTCTGGACAGGGGGTTGTGACTGAAGCTTTCTTT.

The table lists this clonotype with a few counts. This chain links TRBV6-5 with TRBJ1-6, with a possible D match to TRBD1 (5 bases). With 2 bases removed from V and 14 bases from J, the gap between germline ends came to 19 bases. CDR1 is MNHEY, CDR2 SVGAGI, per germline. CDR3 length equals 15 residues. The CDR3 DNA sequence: TGTGCCAGCAGTTACACGCTCGGGGGGAAGTCGGCCCTCCACTTT. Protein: CASSYTLGGKSALHF.

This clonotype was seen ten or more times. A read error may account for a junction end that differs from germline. In nucleotides, the CDR3 is TGTGCCAGCAGTTTAGGTGTCTCCTACGAGCAGTACTTC. It translates to CASSLGVSYEQYF. The chain carries TRBV7-9 and TRBJ2-7; D ambiguous. Per the germline V gene, CDR1 is SEHNR and CDR2 is FQNEAQ (reference sequence). The CDR3 loop spans 13 amino acids.